This note documents a single TCR beta chain sequence. What it binds is not known. It was by quantitative 5'-RACE with molecular barcodes that TCR beta libraries were made. TCRdb itself ran the 5' RACE reads through MiXCR, one entry per CDR3 protein. The top ten clones hold roughly 16% of a sample with under 200,000 distinct CDR3 sequences, 9.5% to 10% of them seen once. This entry belongs to a study of CD8 T cells in ankylosing spondylitis. Study-level findings and limits: Clones linked to the disease showed a CD8+ phenotype. They occurred at relatively low frequencies in peripheral blood. It appeared that ankylosing spondylitis blood was characterized by a TCR beta motif of under ten highly homologous variants. Significant enrichment of disease-linked clones was reportedly seen in matched ankylosing spondylitis synovial fluid.

Germline lookup yields CDR1 SGHRS and CDR2 YFSETQ. Trimming took 6 bases from V and 3 from J, leaving 21 bases between them. The CDR3 is made up of 16 amino acids. Sequencing input: blood, either unsorted or a sorted T cell fraction (not recorded which). The chain uses TRBV5-1 and TRBJ2-5; the D gene is possibly TRBD2 (5 bases). The TCR was taken from a female donor with ankylosing spondylitis or in good health (not recorded which). CDR3 sequence: CASTYSSGLPKETQYF. The DNA for the CDR3 is TGCGCCAGCACATACAGCTCCGGACTCCCCAAAGAGACCCAGTACTTC.